This TCR beta chain originates from a study of T cell responses to AZD1222 COVID-19 vaccine. Study-wide findings and caveats: Two AZD1222 doses significantly raised spike-specific TCR breadth and depth over controls. Only six people who got AZD1222 tested seropositive at baseline.

Points on this clone: Its antigen is unidentified.

Clones were sequenced by immunoSEQ multiplex PCR, and TCRdb holds only the in-frame ones, with some missing. Among 95,000 to 100,000 clones listed, 87% were seen once. This sequence was found in an adult who received the AZD1222 COVID-19 vaccine. The sequencing here drew on peripheral blood, taken 28 days after the second AZD1222 dose.

The CDR3 sequence is CASSERENQPQHF. CDR3 sequence (DNA): TGTGCCAGCAGTGAAAGAGAGAATCAGCCCCAGCATTTT. The V gene is TRBV2, the J gene TRBJ1-5; D is unresolved. This CDR3 comprises 13 residues. Trimming removed 2 bases from V and 4 bases from J, with 6 bases in between. CDR1 is SNHLY, CDR2 FYNNEI, per germline.